These 7 T cell receptor beta chains were sequenced from one sample in a study of CD4 T cells in relation to SARS-CoV-2 and coronaviruses. Sequencing used immunoSEQ multiplex PCR; TCRdb keeps in-frame clones, though not all of them. Counted here are about 18,000 clones, approximately 78% occurring once; the ten biggest clones make up 15%. No antigen has been assigned to these receptors. The unexposed donors gave CD4+ T cells in about 2010-2019, prior to COVID-19. Isolation of CD4+ T cells took place after 10 days in culture. The sample comprised CD4+ T cells from PBMCs, cultured in vitro. The receptors were sampled from a human donor in good health.

This clone was seen only a few times. The chain has TRBV12-5 and TRBJ2-2; D is ambiguous. Germline V CDR1 and CDR2: LGHNT, FRNRAP. V lost 2 bases, J lost 5 bases, and 12 bases lay in between. The CDR3 sequence is 15 residues long. CDR3: CASGLFTGETGELFF. The CDR3, as DNA: TGTGCTAGTGGTTTGTTCACTGGGGAAACCGGGGAGCTGTTTTTT.

This clone was found a few times. The chain combines TRBV19 with TRBJ1-5; 8 bases align to TRBD1. Germline loops: CDR1 LNHDA, CDR2 SQIVND (reference sequence). Unmatched junction bases numbered 7, after V lost 6 bases and J lost 6 bases. This CDR3 comprises 14 residues. The CDR3 sequence: CASSPDRGGQPQHF. CDR3 coding DNA: TGTGCCAGTAGCCCCGACAGGGGCGGTCAGCCCCAGCATTTT.

The chain uses TRBV15 and TRBJ2-3; TRBD2 matches 9 bases. Germline V gene data show CDR1 as LNHNV and CDR2 as YYDKDF (reference sequence). The CDR3 spans 16 residues. Trimming removed 1 base from V and 1 base from J; junction bases left unmatched: 3. The CDR3 coding sequence is TGTGCCACCAGCAGAGGACTAGCGGCACGCACAGATACGCAGTATTTT. It is translated as CATSRGLAARTDTQYF.

J is TRBJ1-5 and V is TRBV19; the D is unclear. Trimming pared 6 bases from V and 0 bases from J, leaving 12 bases between. This CDR3 contains 15 residues. Germline CDR1 reads LNHDA; CDR2 reads SQIVND (reference sequence). The CDR3 DNA is TGTGCCAGTAGGGGGAATTGGGGTAGCAATCAGCCCCAGCATTTT. It specifies CASRGNWGSNQPQHF.

The gene calls are TRBV29-1 and TRBJ1-3; maybe TRBD1 (5 bases). V was clipped by 2 bases and J by 3 bases, with 11 bases between them. The CDR3 contains 14 residues. Germline CDR1 is SQVTM and CDR2 is ANQGSEA. The CDR3 region has the DNA TGCAGCGTTGAAAAGGGGATTGGTGGAAACACCATATATTTT. Residues: CSVEKGIGGNTIYF.

This clone was seen a few times. The J gene is TRBJ2-1, the V gene TRBV10-3; D ambiguous. The CDR3 consists of 12 residues. Germline V lookup: CDR1 ENHRY, CDR2 SYGVKD. Trimming removed 6 bases from V and 10 bases from J, with 13 bases in between. CDR3 sequence (DNA): TGTGCCATCAGCACAACTGAAGGGGAGCAGTTCTTC. As protein: CAISTTEGEQFF.

This clone has just a few counts. This chain uses TRBV7-9 with TRBJ1-5; 8 bases map to TRBD1. Germline trimming cut 6 bases from V and 5 bases from J; bases unmatched to any gene: 6. CDR1 is SEHNR and CDR2 is FQNEAQ in the germline V gene (reference sequence). CDR3 size: 14 residues. CDR3 nucleotides: TGTGCCAGCAGTCGAGACAGGGGAGATCAGCCCCAGCATTTT. It yields the protein CASSRDRGDQPQHF.